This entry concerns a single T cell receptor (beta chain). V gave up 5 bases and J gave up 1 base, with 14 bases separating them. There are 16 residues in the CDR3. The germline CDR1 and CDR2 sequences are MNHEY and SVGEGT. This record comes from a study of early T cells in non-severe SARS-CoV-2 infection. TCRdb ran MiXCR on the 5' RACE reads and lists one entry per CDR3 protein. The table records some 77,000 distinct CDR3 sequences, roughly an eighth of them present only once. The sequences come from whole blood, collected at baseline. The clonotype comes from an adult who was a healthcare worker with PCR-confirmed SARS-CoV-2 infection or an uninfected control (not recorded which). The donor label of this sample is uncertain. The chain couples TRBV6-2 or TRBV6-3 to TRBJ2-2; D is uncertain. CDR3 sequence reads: CASSARILRNTGELFF. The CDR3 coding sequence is TGTGCCAGCAGTGCCCGGATTCTTCGGAACACCGGGGAGCTGTTTTTT.